A single sample gave rise to the 16 T cell receptor beta chains below, sequenced in a study of beta chain features in type 1 diabetes. Of the isolated RNA, all was reverse transcribed, and so the sequenced material was expressed TCRB transcripts. The assay was immunoSEQ multiplex PCR, and TCRdb's table has in-frame clones only and misses some. The sample has 250,000 or so clones; 25% to 35% are singletons. Sequenced material: central memory CD4+ T cells from blood. These TCRs come from a young man in good health.

This clone was counted a few times. The chain combines TRBV19 with TRBJ2-3, with TRBD2 matching over 8 bases. The length of the CDR3 is 15 residues. Unmatched junction bases numbered 4, after V lost 3 bases and J lost 2 bases. Germline CDR1 is LNHDA and CDR2 is SQIVND (reference sequence). The CDR3 is CASSIGGGNTDTQYF. CDR3 nucleotide sequence: TGTGCCAGTAGTATTGGCGGGGGGAACACAGATACGCAGTATTTT.

The rearrangement joins TRBV15 to TRBJ2-3, with 11 nucleotides matching TRBD1. V lost 3 bases to trimming and J lost 0 bases; unmatched junction nucleotides: 2. The CDR3 extends over 16 amino acids. Germline V gives CDR1 LNHNV, CDR2 YYDKDF (reference sequence). CDR3 loop: CATSRGTGGSTDTQYF. The DNA of the CDR3 is TGTGCCACCAGCAGGGGGACAGGGGGTAGCACAGATACGCAGTATTTT.

The rearrangement uses TRBV15 and TRBJ1-6; 7 bases match TRBD1. This CDR3 has 15 amino acids. The germline V gene encodes CDR1 LNHNV and CDR2 YYDKDF (reference sequence). V dropped 1 base and J dropped 10; count of bases not matched to a gene: 7. CDR3 coding DNA: TGTGCCACCAGCAGAGCGGCAGGGGGTGAGTCACCCCTCCACTTT. As protein: CATSRAAGGESPLHF. The complete variable domain, with remaining parts taken from reference TRBV15 and TRBJ1-6, reads DAMVIQNPRYQVTQFGKPVTLSCSQTLNHNVMYWYQQKSSQAPKLLFHYYDKDFNNEADTPDNFQSRRPNTSFCFLDIRSPGLGDTAMYLCATSRAAGGESPLHFGNGTRLTVT.

Only a few counts were recorded for this clone. The rearrangement uses TRBV7-2 and TRBJ2-5; a possible D gene is TRBD2 (6 bases). V lost 1 base to trimming and J lost 5 bases, with 14 bases between them. CDR1 and CDR2 (germline): SGHTA, FQGNSA. CDR3 length: 15 residues. CDR3 coding DNA: TGTGCCAGCAGCTTAGTTGCGGGGCGGGGTGAGACCCAGTACTTC. This sequence encodes CASSLVAGRGETQYF.

This clone has only a few counts. The chain combines TRBV10-3 with TRBJ2-3, with 7 positions matching TRBD1. There are 14 residues in the CDR3. Trimming cost V 5 bases and J 1 base; bases outside gene matches: 3. CDR1 is ENHRY, CDR2 SYGVKD, per germline. CDR3 residues: CAISRTGGTDTQYF. The CDR3 bases are TGTGCCATCAGTAGAACAGGGGGCACAGATACGCAGTATTTT.

The CDR3 region has the DNA TGTGCCAGCAGCTTAGGCACTCAAGAGACCCAGTACTTC. It encodes CASSLGTQETQYF. The V and J genes are TRBV5-4 and TRBJ2-5; the D is unclear. Germline V gives CDR1 SGHNT, CDR2 YYREEE (reference sequence). This CDR3 is built from 13 residues. With 2 bases removed from V and 2 bases from J, the gap between germline ends came to 7 bases. The full variable domain, in which reference TRBV5-4 and TRBJ2-5 provide the parts outside the CDR3, is ETGVTQSPTHLIKTRGQQVTLRCSSQSGHNTVSWYQQALGQGPQFIFQYYREEENGRGNFPPRFSGLQFPNYSSELNVNALELDDSALYLCASSLGTQETQYFGPGTRLLVL.

The V call is TRBV9, the J call TRBJ2-3; 11 bases are shared with TRBD2. The CDR3 totals 16 residues. Trimming removed 1 base from V and 4 bases from J; junction bases left unmatched: 5. Per the germline V gene, CDR1 is SGDLS and CDR2 is YYNGEE. CDR3 bases: TGTGCCAGCAGCGTACTAGCGGGAGGCACGGCAGATACGCAGTATTTT. Protein product: CASSVLAGGTADTQYF. The full variable domain, rest sourced from reference TRBV9 and TRBJ2-3, is DSGVTQTPKHLITATGQRVTLRCSPRSGDLSVYWYQQSLDQGLQFLIQYYNGEERAKGNILERFSAQQFPDLHSELNLSSLELGDSALYFCASSVLAGGTADTQYFGPGTRLTVL.

This clone was observed a single time. The CDR3: CSGGTGVEQYF. CDR3 nucleotide sequence: TGCAGCGGTGGGACAGGGGTCGAGCAGTACTTC. The V gene is TRBV29-1, the J gene TRBJ2-5, with 10 bases lining up with TRBD1. The J call may not be correct, given that the DNA end is closer to TRBJ2-7. The CDR3 extends over 11 amino acids. The germline V gene has CDR1 SQVTM and CDR2 ANQGSEA.

This clone was detected ten times or more. This chain uses TRBV5-6 with TRBJ2-5, with D perhaps matching TRBD2 (5 bases). V gave up 0 bases and J gave up 5 bases, with 8 bases separating them. The CDR3 runs 13 residues. Germline-derived CDR1 and CDR2 are SGHDT and YYEEEE. As DNA, the CDR3 is TGTGCCAGCAGCTTGGACGTAGCGGAGACCCAGTACTTC. It yields the protein CASSLDVAETQYF.

This chain links TRBV4-3 with TRBJ2-1; D tentatively fits TRBD1 or TRBD2 (5 bases each). Germline assignment: CDR1 LGHNA and CDR2 YSLEER. Trimming took 1 base from V and 2 from J, leaving 9 bases between them. The CDR3 sequence is 15 residues long. CDR3 sequence: CASSQGMGAYNEQFF. The CDR3 coding sequence is TGCGCCAGCAGCCAAGGTATGGGGGCCTACAATGAGCAGTTCTTC.

The chain links TRBV7-2 to TRBJ1-5, with unresolved D. This CDR3 comprises 14 residues. CDR1 is SGHTA, CDR2 FQGNSA, per germline. With 5 bases removed from V and 4 bases from J, the gap between germline ends came to 12 bases. The CDR3, as DNA: TGTGCCAGCAGCCTCAAGGACGGTAATCAGCCCCAGCATTTT. Protein sequence: CASSLKDGNQPQHF. Looking up the rest from reference TRBV7-2 and TRBJ1-5 gives the full variable domain: GAGVSQSPSNKVTEKGKDVELRCDPISGHTALYWYRQSLGQGLEFLIYFQGNSAPDKSGLPSDRFSAERTGGSVSTLTIQRTQQEDSAVYLCASSLKDGNQPQHFGDGTRLSIL.

This sequence joins TRBV5-1 and TRBJ2-2; tentative D call: TRBD1 (5 bases). V lost 2 bases, J lost 0 bases, and 14 bases lay in between. This CDR3 is 17 amino acids long. Germline V gene data show CDR1 as SGHRS and CDR2 as YFSETQ. The DNA for the CDR3 is TGCGCCAGCAGCTTTGGGCAGGGCCTCGCGAACACCGGGGAGCTGTTTTTT. It yields the protein CASSFGQGLANTGELFF. The full variable domain, rest sourced from reference TRBV5-1 and TRBJ2-2, is KAGVTQTPRYLIKTRGQQVTLSCSPISGHRSVSWYQQTPGQGLQFLFEYFSETQRNKGNFPGRFSGRQFSNSRSEMNVSTLELGDSALYLCASSFGQGLANTGELFFGEGSRLTVL.

The chain uses TRBV11-2 and TRBJ2-5, with TRBD2 matching 7 bases. This CDR3 is 17 amino acids long. The V gene's germline CDR1 is SGHAT and CDR2 FQNNGV. Losses at the gene ends were 4 bases for V and 5 bases for J; bases not matched to a gene: 16. CDR3 sequence reads: CASSSRGVAVSWETQYF. The CDR3 DNA reads as TGTGCCAGCAGCTCCCGGGGGGTAGCGGTCTCCTGGGAGACCCAGTACTTC.

The V call is TRBV2, the J call TRBJ2-2; tentative D call: TRBD2 (6 bases). V lost 5 bases, J lost 5 bases, and 12 bases lay in between. There are 14 residues in the CDR3. The germline V gene has CDR1 SNHLY and CDR2 FYNNEI. Here the CDR3 DNA reads TGTGCCAGCAGTTACCTAGCGCGGACCGGGGAGCTGTTTTTT. Translating it yields CASSYLARTGELFF.

This clone was observed a few times. The genes are TRBV11-2 and TRBJ2-5, with 8 bases lining up with TRBD2. J gave up 3 bases and V 5 bases, and 5 bases lay outside the gene matches. This CDR3 has 14 amino acids. Germline V gene data show CDR1 as SGHAT and CDR2 as FQNNGV. CDR3 sequence: CASSPGGAEETQYF. The CDR3 DNA follows: TGTGCCAGCAGCCCCGGGGGGGCGGAAGAGACCCAGTACTTC.

This clone has only a few counts. This sequence joins TRBV28 and TRBJ2-5; 8 bases map to TRBD1. V was pared by 5 bases and J by 4 bases, with 9 bases of the junction left unmatched. CDR3 size: 15 residues. CDR1 MDHEN and CDR2 SYDVKM come from the germline V gene. CDR3 loop: CASSQLDRGGETQYF. The CDR3 nucleotides read TGTGCCAGCAGTCAACTTGACAGGGGAGGAGAGACCCAGTACTTC.